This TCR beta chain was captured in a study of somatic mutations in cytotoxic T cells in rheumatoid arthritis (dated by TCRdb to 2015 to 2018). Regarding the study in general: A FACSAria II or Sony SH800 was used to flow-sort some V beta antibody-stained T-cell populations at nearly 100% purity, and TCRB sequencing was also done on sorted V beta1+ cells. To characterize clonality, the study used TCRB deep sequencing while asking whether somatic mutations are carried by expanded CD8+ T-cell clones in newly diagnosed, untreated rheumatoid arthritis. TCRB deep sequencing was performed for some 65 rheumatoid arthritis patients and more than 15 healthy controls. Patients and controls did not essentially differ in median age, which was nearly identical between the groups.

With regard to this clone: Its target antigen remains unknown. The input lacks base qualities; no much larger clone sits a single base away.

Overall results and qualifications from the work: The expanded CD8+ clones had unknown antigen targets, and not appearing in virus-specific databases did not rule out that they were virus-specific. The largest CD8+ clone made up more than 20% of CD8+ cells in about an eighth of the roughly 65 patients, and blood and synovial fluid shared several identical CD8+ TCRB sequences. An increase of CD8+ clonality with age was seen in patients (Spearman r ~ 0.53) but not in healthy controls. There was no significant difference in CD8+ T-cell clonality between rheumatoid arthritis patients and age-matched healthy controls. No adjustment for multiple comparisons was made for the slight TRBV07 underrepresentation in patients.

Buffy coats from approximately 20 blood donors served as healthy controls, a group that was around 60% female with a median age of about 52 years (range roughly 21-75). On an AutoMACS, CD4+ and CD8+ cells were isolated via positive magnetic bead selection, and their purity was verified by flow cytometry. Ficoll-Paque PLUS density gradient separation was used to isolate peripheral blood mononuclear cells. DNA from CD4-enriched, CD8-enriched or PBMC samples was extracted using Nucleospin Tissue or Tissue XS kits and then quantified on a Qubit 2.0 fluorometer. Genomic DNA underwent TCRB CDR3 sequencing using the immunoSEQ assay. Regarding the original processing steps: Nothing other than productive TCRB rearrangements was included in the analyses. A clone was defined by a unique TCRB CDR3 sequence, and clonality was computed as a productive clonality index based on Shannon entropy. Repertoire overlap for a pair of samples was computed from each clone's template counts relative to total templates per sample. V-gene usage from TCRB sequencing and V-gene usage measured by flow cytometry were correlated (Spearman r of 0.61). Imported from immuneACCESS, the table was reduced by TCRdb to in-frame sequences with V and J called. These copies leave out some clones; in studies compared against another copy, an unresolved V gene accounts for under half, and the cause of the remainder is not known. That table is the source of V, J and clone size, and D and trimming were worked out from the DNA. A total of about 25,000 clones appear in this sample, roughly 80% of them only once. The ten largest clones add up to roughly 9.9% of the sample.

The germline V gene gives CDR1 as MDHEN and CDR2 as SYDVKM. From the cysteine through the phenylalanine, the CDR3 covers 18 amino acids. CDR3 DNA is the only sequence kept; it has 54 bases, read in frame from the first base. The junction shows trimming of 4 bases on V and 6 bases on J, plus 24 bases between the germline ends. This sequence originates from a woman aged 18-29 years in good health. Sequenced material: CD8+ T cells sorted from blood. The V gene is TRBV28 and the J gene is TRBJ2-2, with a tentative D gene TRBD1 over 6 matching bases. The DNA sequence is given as TGTGCCAGCAGTTCCCCTAAGAAACAGGGATTTGGGGCCGGGGAGCTGTTTTTT. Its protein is CASSSPKKQGFGAGELFF. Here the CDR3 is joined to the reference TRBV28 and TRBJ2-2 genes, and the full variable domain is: DVKVTQSSRYLVKRTGEKVFLECVQDMDHENMFWYRQDPGLGLRLIYFSYDVKMKEKGDIPEGYSVSREKKERFSLILESASTNQTSMYLCASSSPKKQGFGAGELFFGEGSRLTVL.